This TCR beta chain was observed in a study of blood T cell repertoires in COVID-19. Whole-study context: Acute and convalescent COVID-19 specimens originated in the United States, Italy and Spain. T cells, B-cell-depleted T cells, or PBMCs provided the cDNA or gDNA that served as material.

This CDR3 has 13 residues. Trimming took off 10 bases at V and 3 bases at J, with 13 bases between the two ends. Germline V gives CDR1 SNHLY, CDR2 FYNNEI. Original processing notes: Reference gene primer amplification gave nucleated cell count estimates. Data came from immunoSEQ multiplex PCR; TCRdb stores just in-frame clones and leaves some out. Clonal size and the V and J genes are those of that table, whereas D and trimming came from the DNA. This table has around 250,000 clones, around 90% appearing once. The source of this sequence is an older woman with COVID-19, enrolled during active disease. The V and J genes are TRBV2 and TRBJ1-3; tentatively, D is TRBD1 (5 bases). The sequencing sample was made of peripheral blood. The CDR3 here is CANHGGYGNTIYF. CDR3 nucleotides: TGTGCCAACCACGGGGGGTATGGAAACACCATATATTTT.